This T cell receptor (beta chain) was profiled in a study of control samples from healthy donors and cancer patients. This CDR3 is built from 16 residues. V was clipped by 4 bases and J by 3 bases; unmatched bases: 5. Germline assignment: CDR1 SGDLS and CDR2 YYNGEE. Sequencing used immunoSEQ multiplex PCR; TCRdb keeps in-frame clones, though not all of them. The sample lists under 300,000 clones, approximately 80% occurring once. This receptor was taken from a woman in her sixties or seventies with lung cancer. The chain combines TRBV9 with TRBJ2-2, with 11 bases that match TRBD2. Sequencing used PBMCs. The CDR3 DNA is TGTGCCAGCAGCCGTAGCGGGGGGGCCGACACCGGGGAGCTGTTTTTT. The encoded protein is CASSRSGGADTGELFF.